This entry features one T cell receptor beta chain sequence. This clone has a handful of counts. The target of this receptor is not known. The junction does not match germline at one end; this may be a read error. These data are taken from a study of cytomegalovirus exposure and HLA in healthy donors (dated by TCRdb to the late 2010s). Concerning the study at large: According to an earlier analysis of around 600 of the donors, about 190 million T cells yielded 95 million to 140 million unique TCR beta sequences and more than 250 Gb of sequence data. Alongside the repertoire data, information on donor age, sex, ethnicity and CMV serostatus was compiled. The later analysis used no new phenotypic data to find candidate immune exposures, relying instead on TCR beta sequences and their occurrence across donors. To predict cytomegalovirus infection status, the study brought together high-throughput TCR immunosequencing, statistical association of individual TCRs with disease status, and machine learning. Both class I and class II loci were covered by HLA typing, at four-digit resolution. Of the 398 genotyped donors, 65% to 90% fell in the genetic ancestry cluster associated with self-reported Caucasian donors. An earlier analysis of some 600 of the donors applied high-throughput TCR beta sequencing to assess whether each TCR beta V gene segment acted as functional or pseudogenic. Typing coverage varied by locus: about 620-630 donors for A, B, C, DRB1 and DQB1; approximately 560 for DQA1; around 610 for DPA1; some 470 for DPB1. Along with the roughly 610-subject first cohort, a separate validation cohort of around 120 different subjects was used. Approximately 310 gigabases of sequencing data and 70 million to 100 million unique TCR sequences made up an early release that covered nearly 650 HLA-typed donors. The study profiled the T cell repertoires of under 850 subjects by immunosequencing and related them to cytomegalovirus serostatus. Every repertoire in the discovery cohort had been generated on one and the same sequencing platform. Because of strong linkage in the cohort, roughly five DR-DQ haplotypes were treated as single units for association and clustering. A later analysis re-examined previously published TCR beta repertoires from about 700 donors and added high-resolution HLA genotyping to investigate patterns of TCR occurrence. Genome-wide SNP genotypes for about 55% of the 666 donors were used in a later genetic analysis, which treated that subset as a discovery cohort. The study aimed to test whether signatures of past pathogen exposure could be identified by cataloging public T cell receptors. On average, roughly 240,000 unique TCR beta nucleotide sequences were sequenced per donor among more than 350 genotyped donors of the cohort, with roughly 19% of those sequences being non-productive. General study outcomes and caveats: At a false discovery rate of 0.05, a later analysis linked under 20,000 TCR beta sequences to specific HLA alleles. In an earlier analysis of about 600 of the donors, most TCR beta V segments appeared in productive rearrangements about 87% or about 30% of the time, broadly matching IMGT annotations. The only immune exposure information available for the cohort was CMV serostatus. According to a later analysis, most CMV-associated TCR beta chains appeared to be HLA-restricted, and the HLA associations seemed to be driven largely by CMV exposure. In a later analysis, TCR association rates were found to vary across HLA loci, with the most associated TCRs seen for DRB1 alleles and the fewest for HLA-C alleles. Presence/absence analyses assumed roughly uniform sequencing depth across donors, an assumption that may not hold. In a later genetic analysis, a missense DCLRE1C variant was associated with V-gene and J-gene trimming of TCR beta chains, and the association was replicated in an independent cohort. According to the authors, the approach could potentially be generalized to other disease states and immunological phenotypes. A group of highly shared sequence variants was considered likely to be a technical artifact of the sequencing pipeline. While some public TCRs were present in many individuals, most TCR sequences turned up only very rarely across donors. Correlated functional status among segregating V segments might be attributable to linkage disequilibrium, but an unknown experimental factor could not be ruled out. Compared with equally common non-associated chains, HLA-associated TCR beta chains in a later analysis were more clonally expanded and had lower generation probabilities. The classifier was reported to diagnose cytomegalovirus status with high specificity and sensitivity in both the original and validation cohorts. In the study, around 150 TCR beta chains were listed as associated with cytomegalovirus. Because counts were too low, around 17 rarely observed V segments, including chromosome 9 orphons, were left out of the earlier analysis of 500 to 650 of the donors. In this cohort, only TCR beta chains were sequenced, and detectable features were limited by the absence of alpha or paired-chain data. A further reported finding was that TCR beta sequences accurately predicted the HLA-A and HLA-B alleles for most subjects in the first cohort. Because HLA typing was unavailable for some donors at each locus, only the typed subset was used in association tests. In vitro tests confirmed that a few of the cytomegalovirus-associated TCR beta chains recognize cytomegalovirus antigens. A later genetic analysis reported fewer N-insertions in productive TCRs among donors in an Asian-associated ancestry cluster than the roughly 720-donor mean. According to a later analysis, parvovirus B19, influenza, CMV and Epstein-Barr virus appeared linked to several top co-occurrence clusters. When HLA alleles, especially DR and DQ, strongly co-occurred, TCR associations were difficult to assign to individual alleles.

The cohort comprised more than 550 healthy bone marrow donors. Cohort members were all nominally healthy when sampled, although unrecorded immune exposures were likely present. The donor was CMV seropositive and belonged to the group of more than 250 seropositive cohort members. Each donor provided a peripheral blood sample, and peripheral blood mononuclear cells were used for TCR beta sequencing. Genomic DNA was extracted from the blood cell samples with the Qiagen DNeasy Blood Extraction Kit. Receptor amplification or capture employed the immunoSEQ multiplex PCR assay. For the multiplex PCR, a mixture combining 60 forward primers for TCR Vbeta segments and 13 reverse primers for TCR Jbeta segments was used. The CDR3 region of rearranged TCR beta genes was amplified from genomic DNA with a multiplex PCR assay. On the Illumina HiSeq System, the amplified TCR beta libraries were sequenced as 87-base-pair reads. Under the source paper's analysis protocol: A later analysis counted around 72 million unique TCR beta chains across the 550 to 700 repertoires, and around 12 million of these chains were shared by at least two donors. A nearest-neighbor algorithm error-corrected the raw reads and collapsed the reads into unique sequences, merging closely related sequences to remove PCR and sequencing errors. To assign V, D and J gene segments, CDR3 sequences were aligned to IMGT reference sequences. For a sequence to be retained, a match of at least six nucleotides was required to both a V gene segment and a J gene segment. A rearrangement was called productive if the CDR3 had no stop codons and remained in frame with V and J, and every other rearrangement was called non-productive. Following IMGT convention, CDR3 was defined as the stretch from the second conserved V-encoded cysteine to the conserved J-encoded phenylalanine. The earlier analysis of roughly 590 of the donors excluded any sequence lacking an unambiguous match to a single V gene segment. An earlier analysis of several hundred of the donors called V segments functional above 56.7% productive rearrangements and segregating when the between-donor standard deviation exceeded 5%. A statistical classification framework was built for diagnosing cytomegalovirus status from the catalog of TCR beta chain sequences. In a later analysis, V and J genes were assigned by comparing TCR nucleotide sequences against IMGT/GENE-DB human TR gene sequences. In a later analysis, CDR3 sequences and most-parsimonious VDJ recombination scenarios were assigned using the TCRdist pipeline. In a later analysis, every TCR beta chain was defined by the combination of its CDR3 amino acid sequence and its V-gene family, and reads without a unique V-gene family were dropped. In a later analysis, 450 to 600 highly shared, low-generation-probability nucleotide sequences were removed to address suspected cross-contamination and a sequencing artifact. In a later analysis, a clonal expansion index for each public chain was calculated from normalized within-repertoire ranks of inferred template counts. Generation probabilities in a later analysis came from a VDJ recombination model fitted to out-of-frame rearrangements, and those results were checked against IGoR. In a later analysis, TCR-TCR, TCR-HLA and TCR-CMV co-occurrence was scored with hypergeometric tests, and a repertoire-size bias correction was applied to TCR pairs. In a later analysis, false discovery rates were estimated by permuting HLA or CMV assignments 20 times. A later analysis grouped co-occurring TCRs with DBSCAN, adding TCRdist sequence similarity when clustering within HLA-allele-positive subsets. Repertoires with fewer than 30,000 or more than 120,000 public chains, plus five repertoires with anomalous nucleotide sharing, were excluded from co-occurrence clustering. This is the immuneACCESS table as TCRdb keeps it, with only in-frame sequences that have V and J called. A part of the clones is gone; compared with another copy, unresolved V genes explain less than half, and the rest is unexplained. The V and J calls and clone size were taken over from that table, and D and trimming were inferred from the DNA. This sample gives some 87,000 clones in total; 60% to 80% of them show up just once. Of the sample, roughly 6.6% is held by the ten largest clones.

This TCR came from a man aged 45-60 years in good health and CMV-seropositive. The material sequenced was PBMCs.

The CDR3 protein sequence reads: CASSAGVENQPQNF. The nucleotide sequence reads TGTGCCAGTAGTGCGGGGGTAGAAAATCAGCCCCAGAATTTT. The rearranged chain carries TRBV19 and TRBJ1-5; perhaps TRBD1 is the D gene, with 5 bases matching. The CDR3 contains 14 residues, cysteine and phenylalanine counted. Only the CDR3 DNA stays, 42 bases, in frame from base 1. Via the germline V gene (reference sequence), CDR1 is LNHDA and CDR2 SQIVND.